Each of the 18 T cell receptor beta chains below was sequenced from the same sample in a study of blood T cell repertoires in COVID-19. Profiled with immunoSEQ multiplex PCR; TCRdb holds only in-frame clones, not every one. The table shows more than 110,000 clones, with around 89% occurring only once. Specimen: peripheral blood. These receptors originate from a man aged 55-75 years with active or convalescent COVID-19.

The CDR3 bases are TGTGCTAGTGGTTTGAGGGGATACACAGTTTACAATGAGCAGTTCTTC. Protein sequence: CASGLRGYTVYNEQFF. This chain joins TRBV12-5 and TRBJ2-1; D is possibly TRBD1 (5 bases). Per germline, CDR1 LGHNT and CDR2 FRNRAP. V gave up 2 bases and J gave up 4 bases, with 15 bases separating them. This CDR3 is built from 16 residues. Variable domain in full (rest from reference TRBV12-5 and TRBJ2-1): DARVTQTPRHKVTEMGQEVTMRCQPILGHNTVFWYRQTMMQGLELLAYFRNRAPLDDSGMPKDRFSAEMPDATLATLKIQPSEPRDSAVYFCASGLRGYTVYNEQFFGPGTRLTVL.

CDR3 amino acids: CASSFHSGGVNEQFF. DNA of the CDR3: TGTGCCAGCAGCTTCCACAGTGGGGGGGTCAATGAGCAGTTCTTC. The rearrangement uses TRBV5-4 and TRBJ2-1, with TRBD2 matching 7 bases. CDR1 and CDR2 (germline): SGHNT, YYREEE (reference sequence). The CDR3 is 15 amino acids. V was pared by 2 bases and J by 6 bases, with 8 bases of the junction left unmatched.

The chain carries TRBV5-1 and TRBJ2-2; D is possibly TRBD1 (5 bases). The CDR3 runs 15 residues. The germline V and J ends were trimmed by 4 bases and 5 bases, with 15 bases remaining between them. In germline, CDR1 is SGHRS, CDR2 YFSETQ. CDR3 residues: CASSPDSPRTGELFF. CDR3 nucleotide sequence: TGCGCCAGCAGCCCCGACAGTCCGAGGACCGGGGAGCTGTTTTTT.

About this clone itself: Compared with germline, one end of the junction differs, possibly owing to a read error. The chain joins TRBV5-1 to TRBJ2-7; D is possibly TRBD2 (7 bases). CDR1 is SGHRS and CDR2 is YFSETQ in the germline V gene. The CDR3 runs to 12 residues. This CDR3 reads CARSRGGDEQYF. The CDR3 DNA sequence: TGCGCCCGCAGCCGAGGGGGGGACGAGCAGTACTTC.

CDR3 DNA sequence: TGTGCCAGCAGCACCTGGGACAGGAGCACAGATACGCAGTATTTT. Protein sequence: CASSTWDRSTDTQYF. The chain links TRBV11-2 to TRBJ2-3; 8 nucleotides line up with TRBD1. The CDR3 has 15 residues. J was trimmed by 0 bases and V by 5 bases; bases with no gene match: 4. The germline gives CDR1 SGHAT, CDR2 FQNNGV.

The genes are TRBV6-2 or TRBV6-3 and TRBJ1-2; TRBD1 is a possible D gene (5 bases). CDR1 MNHEY and CDR2 SVGEGT come from the germline V gene. V was shortened by 6 bases and J by 8 bases, with 19 bases between the two germline ends. CDR3 length: 14 amino acids. The CDR3 nucleotides read TGTGCCAGCAGCCCACCAGGGTCTAGAAGGGGCTACACCTTC. Amino acids: CASSPPGSRRGYTF.

This chain uses TRBV5-6 with TRBJ2-2, with 11 bases that match TRBD2. The CDR3 consists of 17 residues. V shed 4 bases and J 1 base; nucleotides not matched to a gene: 6. Germline lookup yields CDR1 SGHDT and CDR2 YYEEEE. For the CDR3, the DNA is TGTGCCAGCAGCCGGGCCGGGACTAGCGGGAACACCGGGGAGCTGTTTTTT. Amino acid sequence: CASSRAGTSGNTGELFF.

The V call is TRBV5-4, the J call TRBJ2-5, with 9 bases aligning to TRBD1. V was clipped by 4 bases and J by 5 bases; unmatched bases: 9. The germline V gene encodes CDR1 SGHNT and CDR2 YYREEE (reference sequence). There are 15 residues in the CDR3. The CDR3 nucleotides are TGTGCCAGCAGCGTGAGCCGGGACAGGGCCGAGACCCAGTACTTC. It codes for CASSVSRDRAETQYF.

CDR3 protein: CASSQEVGQGALNTEAFF. In DNA, the CDR3 is TGTGCCAGCAGCCAAGAAGTGGGGCAGGGGGCGTTGAACACTGAAGCTTTCTTT. The V gene is TRBV14, the J gene TRBJ1-1; TRBD1 matches at 8 bases. The CDR3 sequence is 18 residues long. In germline, CDR1 is SGHDN, CDR2 FVKESK. The junction had 9 bases not matched to a gene; V was cut back by 0 bases and J by 0 bases.

This sequence joins TRBV19 and TRBJ1-6; 11 bases fit TRBD1. The CDR3 loop spans 16 amino acids. V was pared by 5 bases and J by 7 bases, with 7 bases of the junction left unmatched. Germline CDR1 is LNHDA and CDR2 is SQIVND (reference sequence). The CDR3 DNA reads TGTGCCAGTAGTCCCCGGGACAGGGGGGGAAATTCACCCCTCCACTTT. Amino acid sequence: CASSPRDRGGNSPLHF.

The chain joins TRBV9 to TRBJ2-3, with 10 bases lining up with TRBD2. CDR1 is SGDLS and CDR2 is YYNGEE in the germline V gene. The CDR3 spans 21 residues. V was pared by 2 bases and J by 0 bases, with 18 bases of the junction left unmatched. The CDR3 sequence: CASSVSTPRASGSDSTDTQYF. As DNA, the CDR3 is TGTGCCAGCAGCGTCTCCACCCCCCGGGCTAGCGGGAGCGACAGCACAGATACGCAGTATTTT. The whole variable domain, remainder taken from reference TRBV9 and TRBJ2-3, is DSGVTQTPKHLITATGQRVTLRCSPRSGDLSVYWYQQSLDQGLQFLIQYYNGEERAKGNILERFSAQQFPDLHSELNLSSLELGDSALYFCASSVSTPRASGSDSTDTQYFGPGTRLTVL.

This clone has more than one count but fewer than ten. V usage is TRBV15 and J usage is TRBJ2-7; the D gene is possibly TRBD1 (5 bases). V gave up 0 bases and J gave up 0 bases, with 9 bases separating them. The CDR3 has 15 residues. In germline, CDR1 is LNHNV, CDR2 YYDKDF (reference sequence). CDR3 sequence: CATSRDLQDSYEQYF. CDR3 bases: TGTGCCACCAGCAGAGATTTACAGGACTCCTACGAGCAGTACTTC. The full variable domain, completed using reference TRBV15 and TRBJ2-7, is DAMVIQNPRYQVTQFGKPVTLSCSQTLNHNVMYWYQQKSSQAPKLLFHYYDKDFNNEADTPDNFQSRRPNTSFCFLDIRSPGLGDTAMYLCATSRDLQDSYEQYFGPGTRLTVT.

This clone was counted between two and nine times. The V call is TRBV5-1, the J call TRBJ1-2; 7 bases agree with TRBD1. The junction had 6 bases not matched to a gene; V was cut back by 7 bases and J by 6 bases. CDR3 length: 12 amino acids. Germline V lookup: CDR1 SGHRS, CDR2 YFSETQ. DNA for the CDR3: TGCGCCAGCGCCCGGGACAGAGATGGCTACACCTTC. It codes for CASARDRDGYTF.

The chain employs TRBV12-3 or TRBV12-4 and TRBJ1-1; D possibly corresponds to TRBD1 (5 bases). This CDR3 has 11 residues. V was trimmed by 8 bases and J by 11 bases, leaving 15 bases between them. The CDR3 sequence: CASAGGVAAFF. DNA for the CDR3: TGTGCCAGCGCCGGGGGTGTAGCGGCTTTCTTT.

The chain is built from TRBV4-3 and TRBJ2-5, with D possibly being TRBD2 (6 bases). CDR3 length: 17 amino acids. From germline, CDR1 is LGHNA and CDR2 YSLEER. With 0 bases removed from V and 5 bases from J, the gap between germline ends came to 19 bases. CDR3 coding DNA: TGCGCCAGCAGCCAAGAAGGGAGGTCCCACCTCGCGGAGACCCAGTACTTC. It encodes CASSQEGRSHLAETQYF.

This clone has just one count. The chain combines TRBV4-1 with TRBJ2-2, with D perhaps matching TRBD1 (5 bases). Germline lookup yields CDR1 MGHRA and CDR2 YSYEKL. V lost 5 bases to trimming and J lost 3 bases, with 13 bases between them. The CDR3 runs 15 residues. CDR3: CASSSRRVYTGELFF. The CDR3 DNA reads TGCGCCAGCAGCTCCCGCAGGGTTTACACCGGGGAGCTGTTTTTT.

The V and J genes are TRBV12-2 and TRBJ2-2; the DNA was not used to check the table's D call, TRBD1. TRBV12-2 is given as a pseudogene. CDR3 size: 16 residues. The CDR3 region has the DNA TGTGCAAGTCGCTTAGGAGACAGGGGACCCACCGGGGAGCTGTTTTTT. Protein product: CASRLGDRGPTGELFF.

V gene TRBV28 combines with J gene TRBJ1-1; tentative D call: TRBD1 (5 bases). The CDR3 is made up of 14 amino acids. Germline V gene data show CDR1 as MDHEN and CDR2 as SYDVKM. V shed 6 bases and J shed 5 bases, with 16 bases lying between them. DNA for the CDR3: TGTGCCAGCAGCCAAGGCGGGGCGGGAACTGAAGCTTTCTTT. Protein sequence: CASSQGGAGTEAFF. Full variable domain (outside the CDR3, taken from reference TRBV28 and TRBJ1-1): DVKVTQSSRYLVKRTGEKVFLECVQDMDHENMFWYRQDPGLGLRLIYFSYDVKMKEKGDIPEGYSVSREKKERFSLILESASTNQTSMYLCASSQGGAGTEAFFGQGTRLTVV.